Given below is one TCR beta chain in context. Participants spanned ages about 18 to 100 years and resided in 20 to 30 US areas. The CDR3 extends over 15 amino acids. Germline CDR1 and CDR2: SGHAT and FQNNGV. V lost 1 base and J lost 2; bases outside the gene matches: 2. These data come from a study of blood T cell repertoires in COVID-19. Overall study context: From T cells, B-cell-depleted T cells, or PBMCs came the material, which was cDNA or gDNA.

Authors' processing steps: Quantification of nucleated cells was approximated via reference gene primer amplification. Using immunoSEQ multiplex PCR, the repertoire was profiled, and TCRdb retains in-frame clones only, with some absent. V, J and clone size derive from that table, while D and trimming were established from the DNA sequence. The sample has some 290,000 clones, over 90% seen once. The sample consisted of PBMCs or T cells enriched from blood (not recorded which). The TCR originated in a woman aged 25 to 39 who had been exposed to COVID-19. The chain has TRBV11-2 and TRBJ2-5; 9 positions agree with TRBD2. For the CDR3, the DNA is TGTGCCAGCAGCTTAGTCCTAGCGGGGCAAGAGACCCAGTACTTC. Protein: CASSLVLAGQETQYF.